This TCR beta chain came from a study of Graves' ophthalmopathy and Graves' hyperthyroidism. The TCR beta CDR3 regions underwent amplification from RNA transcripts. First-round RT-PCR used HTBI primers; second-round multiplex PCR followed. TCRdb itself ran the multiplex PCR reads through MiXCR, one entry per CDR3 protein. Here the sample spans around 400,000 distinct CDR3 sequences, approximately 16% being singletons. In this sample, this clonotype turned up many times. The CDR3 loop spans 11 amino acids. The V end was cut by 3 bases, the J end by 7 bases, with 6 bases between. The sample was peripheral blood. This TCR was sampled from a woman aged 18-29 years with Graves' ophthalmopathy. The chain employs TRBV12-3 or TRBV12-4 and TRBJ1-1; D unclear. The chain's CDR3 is CASSFSIEAFF. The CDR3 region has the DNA TGTGCCAGCAGTTTTTCTATTGAAGCTTTCTTT.